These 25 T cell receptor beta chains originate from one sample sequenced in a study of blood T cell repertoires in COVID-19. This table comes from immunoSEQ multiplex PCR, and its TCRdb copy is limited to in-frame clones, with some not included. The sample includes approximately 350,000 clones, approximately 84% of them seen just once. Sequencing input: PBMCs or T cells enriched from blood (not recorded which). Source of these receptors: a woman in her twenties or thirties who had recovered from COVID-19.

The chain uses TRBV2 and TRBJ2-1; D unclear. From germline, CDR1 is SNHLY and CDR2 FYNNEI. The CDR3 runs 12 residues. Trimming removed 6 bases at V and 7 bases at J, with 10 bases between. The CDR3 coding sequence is TGTGCCAGCAGGAAGCCCGGTAATGAGCAGTTCTTC. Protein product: CASRKPGNEQFF.

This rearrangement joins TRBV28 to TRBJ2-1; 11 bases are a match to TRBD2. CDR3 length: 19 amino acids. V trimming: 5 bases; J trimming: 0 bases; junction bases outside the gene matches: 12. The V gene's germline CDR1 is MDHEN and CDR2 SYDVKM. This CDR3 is CASSLGLWTSGHSYNEQFF. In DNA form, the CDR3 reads TGTGCCAGCAGTCTGGGCCTCTGGACTAGCGGGCACTCCTACAATGAGCAGTTCTTC.

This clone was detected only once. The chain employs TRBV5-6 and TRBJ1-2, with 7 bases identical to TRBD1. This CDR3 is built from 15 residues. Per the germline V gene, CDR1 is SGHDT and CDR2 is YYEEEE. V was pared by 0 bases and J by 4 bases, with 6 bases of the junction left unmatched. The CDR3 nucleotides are TGTGCCAGCAGCTTGGCCTCCGGGACAGTCTATGGCTACACCTTC. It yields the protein CASSLASGTVYGYTF.

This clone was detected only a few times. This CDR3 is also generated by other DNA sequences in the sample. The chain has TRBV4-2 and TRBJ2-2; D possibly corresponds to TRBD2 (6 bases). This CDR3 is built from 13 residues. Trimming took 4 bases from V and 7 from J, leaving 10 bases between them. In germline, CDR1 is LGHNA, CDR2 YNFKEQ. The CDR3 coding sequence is TGTGCCAGCAGCCGTGGGGGGTACGGGGAGCTGTTTTTT. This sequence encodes CASSRGGYGELFF.

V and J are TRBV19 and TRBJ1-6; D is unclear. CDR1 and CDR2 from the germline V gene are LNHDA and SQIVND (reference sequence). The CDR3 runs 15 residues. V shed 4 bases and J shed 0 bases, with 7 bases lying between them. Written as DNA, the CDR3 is TGTGCCAGTAGTAGGACTTACTCCTATAATTCACCCCTCCACTTT. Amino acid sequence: CASSRTYSYNSPLHF.

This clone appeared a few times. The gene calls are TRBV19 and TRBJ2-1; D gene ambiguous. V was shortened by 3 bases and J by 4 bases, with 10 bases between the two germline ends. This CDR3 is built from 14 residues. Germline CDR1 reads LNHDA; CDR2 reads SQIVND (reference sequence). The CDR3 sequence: CASSISDGYNEQFF. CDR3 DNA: TGTGCCAGTAGTATCAGCGACGGATACAATGAGCAGTTCTTC.

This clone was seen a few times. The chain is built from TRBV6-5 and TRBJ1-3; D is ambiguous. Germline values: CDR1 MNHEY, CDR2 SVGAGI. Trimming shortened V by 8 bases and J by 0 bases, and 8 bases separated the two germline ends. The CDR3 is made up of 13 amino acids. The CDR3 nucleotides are TGTGCCAGCTTCTTCGGCTCTGGAAACACCATATATTTT. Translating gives CASFFGSGNTIYF.

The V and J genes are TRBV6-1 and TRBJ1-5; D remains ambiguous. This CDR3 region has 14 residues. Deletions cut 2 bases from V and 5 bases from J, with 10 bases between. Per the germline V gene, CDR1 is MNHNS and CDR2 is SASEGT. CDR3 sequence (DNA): TGTGCCAGCAGTGAAAGTACAGTCTATCAGCCCCAGCATTTT. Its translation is CASSESTVYQPQHF.

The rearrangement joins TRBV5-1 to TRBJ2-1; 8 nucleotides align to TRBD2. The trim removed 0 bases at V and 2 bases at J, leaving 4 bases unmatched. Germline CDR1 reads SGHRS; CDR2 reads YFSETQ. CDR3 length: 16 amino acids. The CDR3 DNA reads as TGCGCCAGCAGCTTGGCCCCGCGGGGGGCCTACAATGAGCAGTTCTTC. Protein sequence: CASSLAPRGAYNEQFF.

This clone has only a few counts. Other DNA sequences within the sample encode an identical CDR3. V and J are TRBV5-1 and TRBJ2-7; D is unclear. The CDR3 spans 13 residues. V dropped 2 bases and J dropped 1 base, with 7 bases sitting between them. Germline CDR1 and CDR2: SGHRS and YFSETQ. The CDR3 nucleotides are TGCGCCAGCAGCTTAGTCGGTTCCTACGAGCAGTACTTC. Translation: CASSLVGSYEQYF.

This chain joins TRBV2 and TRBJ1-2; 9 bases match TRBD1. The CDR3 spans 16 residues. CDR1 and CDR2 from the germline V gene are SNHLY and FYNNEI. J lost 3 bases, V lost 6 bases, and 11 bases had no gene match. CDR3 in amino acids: CASSQPDRGVYYGYTF. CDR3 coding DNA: TGTGCCAGCAGCCAACCGGACAGGGGCGTTTACTATGGCTACACCTTC.

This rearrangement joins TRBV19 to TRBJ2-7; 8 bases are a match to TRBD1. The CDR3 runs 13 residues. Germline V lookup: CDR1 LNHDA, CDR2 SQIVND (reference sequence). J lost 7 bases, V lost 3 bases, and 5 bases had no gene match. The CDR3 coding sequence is TGTGCCAGTAGTATGGCTACAGGGGGTGAGCAGTACTTC. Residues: CASSMATGGEQYF.

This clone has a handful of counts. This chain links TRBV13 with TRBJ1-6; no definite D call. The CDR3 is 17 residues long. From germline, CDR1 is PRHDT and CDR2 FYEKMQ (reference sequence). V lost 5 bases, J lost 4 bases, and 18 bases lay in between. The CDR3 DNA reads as TGTGCCAGCAGCCCCCGACGGGCTGGAGGTTATAATTCACCCCTCCACTTT. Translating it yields CASSPRRAGGYNSPLHF.

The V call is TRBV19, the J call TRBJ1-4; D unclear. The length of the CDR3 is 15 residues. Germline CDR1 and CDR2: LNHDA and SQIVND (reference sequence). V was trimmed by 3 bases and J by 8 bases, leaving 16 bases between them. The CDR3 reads CASSMIFPRREKLFF. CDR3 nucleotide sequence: TGTGCCAGTAGTATGATTTTCCCGAGGAGGGAAAAACTGTTTTTT. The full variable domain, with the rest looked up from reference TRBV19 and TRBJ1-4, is DGGITQSPKYLFRKEGQNVTLSCEQNLNHDAMYWYRQDPGQGLRLIYYSQIVNDFQKGDIAEGYSVSREKKESFPLTVTSAQKNPTAFYLCASSMIFPRREKLFFGSGTQLSVL.

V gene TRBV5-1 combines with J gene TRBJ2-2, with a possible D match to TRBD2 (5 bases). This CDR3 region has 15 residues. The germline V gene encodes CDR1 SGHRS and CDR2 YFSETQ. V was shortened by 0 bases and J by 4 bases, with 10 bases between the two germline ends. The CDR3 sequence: CASSLGTEGTGELFF. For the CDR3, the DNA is TGCGCCAGCAGCTTGGGGACTGAGGGCACCGGGGAGCTGTTTTTT. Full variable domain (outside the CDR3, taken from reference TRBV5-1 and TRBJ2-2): KAGVTQTPRYLIKTRGQQVTLSCSPISGHRSVSWYQQTPGQGLQFLFEYFSETQRNKGNFPGRFSGRQFSNSRSEMNVSTLELGDSALYLCASSLGTEGTGELFFGEGSRLTVL.

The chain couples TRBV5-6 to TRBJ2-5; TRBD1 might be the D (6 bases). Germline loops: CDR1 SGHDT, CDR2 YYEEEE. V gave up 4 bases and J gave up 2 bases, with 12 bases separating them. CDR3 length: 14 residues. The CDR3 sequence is CASSPPDRQETQYF. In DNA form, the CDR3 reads TGTGCCAGCAGCCCGCCCGACAGGCAAGAGACCCAGTACTTC.

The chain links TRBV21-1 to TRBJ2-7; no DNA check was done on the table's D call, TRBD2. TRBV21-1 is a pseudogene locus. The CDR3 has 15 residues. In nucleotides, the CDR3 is TGTGCCAGCAGCCGTAAAGAGGAGGAATCCTACGAGCAGTACTTC. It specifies CASSRKEEESYEQYF.

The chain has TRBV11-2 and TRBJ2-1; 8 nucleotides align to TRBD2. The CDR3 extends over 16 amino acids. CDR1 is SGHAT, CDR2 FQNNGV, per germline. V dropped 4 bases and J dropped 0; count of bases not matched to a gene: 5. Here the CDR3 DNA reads TGTGCCAGCAGCTACTTAGCGGGGAGCTCCTACAATGAGCAGTTCTTC. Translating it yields CASSYLAGSSYNEQFF.

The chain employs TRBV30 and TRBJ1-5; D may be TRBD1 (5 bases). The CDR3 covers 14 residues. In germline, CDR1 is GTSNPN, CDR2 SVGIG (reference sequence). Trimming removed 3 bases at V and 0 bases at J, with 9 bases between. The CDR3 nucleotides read TGTGCCTGGAGAGGGCAGGGTAGCAATCAGCCCCAGCATTTT. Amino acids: CAWRGQGSNQPQHF.

CDR3 protein: CASSQDQPGGSPLHF. As DNA, the CDR3 is TGTGCCAGCAGCCAAGATCAGCCAGGGGGCTCACCCCTCCACTTT. This rearrangement joins TRBV4-2 to TRBJ1-6, with 8 bases that match TRBD1. Losses at the gene ends were 0 bases for V and 10 bases for J; bases not matched to a gene: 5. CDR3 length: 15 amino acids. Germline CDR1 reads LGHNA; CDR2 reads YNFKEQ.

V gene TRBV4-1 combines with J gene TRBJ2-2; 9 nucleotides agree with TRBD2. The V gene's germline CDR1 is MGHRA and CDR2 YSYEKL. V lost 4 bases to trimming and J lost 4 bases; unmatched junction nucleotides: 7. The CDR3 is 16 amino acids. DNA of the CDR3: TGCGCCAGCAGCCCACTAGCGGGCCCGATCACCGGGGAGCTGTTTTTT. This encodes CASSPLAGPITGELFF.

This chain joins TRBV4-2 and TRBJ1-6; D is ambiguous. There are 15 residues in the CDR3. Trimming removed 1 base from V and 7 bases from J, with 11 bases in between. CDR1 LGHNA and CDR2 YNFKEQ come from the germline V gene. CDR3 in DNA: TGTGCCAGCAGCCAAGTTTACAGCCAGAATTCACCCCTCCACTTT. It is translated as CASSQVYSQNSPLHF.

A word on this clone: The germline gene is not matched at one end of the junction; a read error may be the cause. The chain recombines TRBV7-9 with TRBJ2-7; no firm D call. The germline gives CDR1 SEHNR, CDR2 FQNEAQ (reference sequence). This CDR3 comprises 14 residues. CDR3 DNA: TGTGCCAGCAACTTAGGGTCAACAGCACGCGAGCAGTACTTC. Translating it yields CASNLGSTAREQYF.

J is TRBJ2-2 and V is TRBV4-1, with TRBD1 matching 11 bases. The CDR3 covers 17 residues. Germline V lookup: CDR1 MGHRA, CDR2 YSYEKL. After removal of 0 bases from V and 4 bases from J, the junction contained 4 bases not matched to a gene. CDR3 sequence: CASSQEGQGVSTGELFF. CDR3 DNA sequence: TGCGCCAGCAGCCAAGAGGGACAGGGGGTTAGCACCGGGGAGCTGTTTTTT.

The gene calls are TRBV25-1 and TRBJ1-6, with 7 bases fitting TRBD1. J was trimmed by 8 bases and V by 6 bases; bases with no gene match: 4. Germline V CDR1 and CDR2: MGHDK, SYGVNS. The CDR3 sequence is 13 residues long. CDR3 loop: CASRRGTDSPLHF. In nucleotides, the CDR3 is TGTGCCAGCAGACGAGGGACAGATTCACCCCTCCACTTT.